These T cell receptor beta chains were read from a single sample in a study of Graves' ophthalmopathy and Graves' hyperthyroidism. TCRdb re-called the multiplex PCR reads through MiXCR, storing one row per CDR3 protein. Seen here are 680,000 or so distinct CDR3 sequences, about a fifth observed once, and the top ten hold approximately 7%. The sequenced sample consisted of peripheral blood. These receptor sequences come from a woman aged 18-29 years with stable Graves' hyperthyroidism. Some clones in this sample may be carry-over from other donors' samples. Each CDR3 is given with its conserved first and last residue. A D gene is named only where the DNA matches it firmly. Expanded clones get a size class; other rows say once, few or many, or leave the size out.

- many TRBJ1-1 TRBV11-1 16 CASSSVTGQKNTEAFF TGTGCCAGCAGCTCCGTTACGGGACAAAAGAACACTGAAGCTTTCTTT
- many TRBJ2-7 TRBV27 19 CASSRAWWLGLTADSEQYF TGTGCCAGCAGTCGCGCCTGGTGGTTGGGATTGACTGCGGATAGCGAGCAGTACTTC
- many TRBJ1-5 TRBV6-1 15 CASSESWQVGQPQHF TGTGCCAGCAGTGAATCGTGGCAGGTTGGCCAGCCCCAGCATTTT
- - TRBJ2-5 TRBV12-3/TRBV12-4 13 CASTWWGAETQYF TGTGCCAGCACTTGGTGGGGGGCAGAGACCCAGTACTTC
- few TRBJ2-7 TRBV5-4 16 CASSFGIGDPTYEQYF TGTGCCAGCAGCTTCGGCATCGGGGACCCTACCTACGAGCAGTACTTC
- - TRBJ2-7 TRBV6-5 15 CASSSPTVVGYEQYF TGTGCCAGCAGTTCCCCGACAGTGGTAGGCTACGAGCAGTACTTC
TRBD1 many TRBJ1-1 TRBV6-5 13 CASSSPGGPEAFF TGTGCCAGCAGTTCCCCAGGGGGCCCTGAAGCTTTCTTT
- many TRBJ2-5 TRBV7-8 11 CASSLAGTQYF TGTGCCAGCAGCTTGGCAGGGACCCAGTACTTC
- many TRBJ2-2 TRBV12-3/TRBV12-4 18 CASSHPPGRAANTGELFF TGTGCCAGCAGTCACCCCCCGGGGCGGGCCGCGAACACCGGGGAGCTGTTTTTT
- - TRBJ1-1 TRBV7-9 14 CASNRGVANTEAFF TGTGCCAGCAACCGGGGGGTCGCGAACACTGAAGCTTTCTTT
- - TRBJ2-7 TRBV5-1 16 CASSLAGMGFSYEQYF TGCGCCAGCAGCTTGGCCGGGATGGGTTTTTCCTACGAGCAGTACTTC
- - TRBJ1-1 TRBV15 13 CATSFTGNTEAFF TGTGCCACCAGCTTTACAGGGAACACTGAAGCTTTCTTT
- many TRBJ2-4 TRBV30 13 CAWSVLGSRIQYF TGTGCCTGGAGTGTACTAGGTAGTCGCATTCAGTACTTC
- many TRBJ1-2 TRBV3-1 14 CASSHAGINYGYTF TGTGCCAGCAGCCATGCCGGGATAAACTATGGCTACACCTTC
- many TRBJ1-2 TRBV19 14 CASSIGQPSYGYTF TGTGCCAGTAGTATAGGGCAGCCGAGCTATGGCTACACCTTC
- many TRBJ1-1 TRBV7-9 8 CASSPAFF TGTGCCAGCAGCCCTGCTTTCTTT
- - TRBJ1-1 TRBV6-5 11 CASNQGPEAFF TGTGCCAGCAATCAGGGCCCTGAAGCTTTCTTT
- many TRBJ2-7 TRBV5-1 11 CASSLNVEQYF TGCGCCAGCAGCTTGAATGTCGAGCAGTACTTC
- - TRBJ1-6 TRBV19 14 CASSRVSYNSPLHF TGTGCCAGTAGTCGGGTCTCCTATAATTCACCCCTCCACTTT
- - TRBJ1-2 TRBV6-1 14 CASSNNQLGGGYTF TGTGCCAGCAGTAATAATCAGCTGGGGGGTGGCTACACCTTC
- few TRBJ2-7 TRBV4-1 15 CASSQELVPVDEQYF TGCGCCAGCAGCCAAGAGTTGGTTCCAGTTGACGAGCAGTACTTC
- many TRBJ1-5 TRBV28 12 CASSATDQPQHF TGTGCCAGCAGTGCGACAGATCAGCCCCAGCATTTT
TRBD1 few TRBJ2-7 TRBV3-1 15 CASSQGDSLAYEQYF TGTGCCAGCAGCCAAGGGGACAGCCTCGCCTACGAGCAGTACTTC
- - TRBJ2-5 TRBV29-1 13 CSVVRGDQETQYF TGCAGCGTTGTTCGGGGAGACCAAGAGACCCAGTACTTC
TRBD2 - TRBJ2-7 TRBV28 13 CASRRESSYEQYF TGTGCCAGCAGGCGGGAGAGCTCCTACGAGCAGTACTTC
- - TRBJ1-2 TRBV6-1 15 CASVMSGEGGYGYTF TGTGCCAGCGTAATGTCAGGGGAAGGAGGATATGGCTACACCTTC
- many TRBJ2-5 TRBV6-5 15 CASSSPARAQETQYF TGTGCCAGCAGTTCTCCGGCGAGGGCACAAGAGACCCAGTACTTC
- many TRBJ1-2 TRBV6-1 15 CASSEREGVNYGYTF TGTGCCAGCAGTGAAAGGGAGGGGGTAAACTATGGCTACACCTTC
TRBD1 many TRBJ2-7 TRBV20-1 17 CSARDPNVGTVISEQYF TGCAGTGCTAGAGATCCCAATGTAGGGACAGTAATATCCGAGCAGTACTTC
- many TRBJ1-1 TRBV7-2 15 CASSLGGLRSTEAFF TGTGCCAGCAGCTTAGGCGGGCTAAGGTCCACTGAAGCTTTCTTT
- many TRBJ1-1 TRBV28 11 CASSPGVQAFF TGTGCCAGCAGTCCGGGGGTACAAGCTTTCTTT
- - TRBJ1-1 TRBV11-1 16 CASRHGVREENTEACF TGTGCCAGCAGACATGGGGTCCGGGAGGAGAACACTGAAGCTTGCTTT
- many TRBJ1-3 TRBV7-2 15 CASSPQGPSGNTIYF TGTGCCAGCAGCCCACAAGGACCCTCTGGAAACACCATATATTTT
- - TRBJ2-2 TRBV6-1 16 CASSSQYGADTGELFF TGTGCCAGCAGCTCCCAATACGGGGCTGACACCGGGGAGCTGTTTTTT
- few TRBJ2-7 TRBV15 16 CATSRGSRGEVYEQYF TGTGCCACCAGCAGAGGATCTCGCGGAGAGGTCTACGAGCAGTACTTC
- many TRBJ1-1 TRBV28 13 CASLSGLNTEAFF TGTGCCAGCTTATCTGGGCTGAACACTGAAGCTTTCTTT
TRBD2 many TRBJ2-7 TRBV5-1 15 CASSSETSGGRVQYF TGCGCCAGCAGCTCCGAGACTAGCGGGGGTCGAGTGCAGTACTTC
- many TRBJ1-5 TRBV20-1 13 CSARDQGDQPQHF TGCAGTGCTAGAGATCAGGGTGATCAGCCCCAGCATTTT
- - TRBJ1-2 TRBV24-1 12 CATPGGSYGYTF TGTGCCACCCCCGGAGGCAGCTATGGCTACACCTTC
- many TRBJ1-2 TRBV2 14 CASSEGRGYYGYTF TGTGCCAGCAGTGAAGGCAGAGGATATTATGGCTACACCTTC